Below are 30 T cell receptor beta chains sequenced from a single sample in a study of Tregs in tolerant kidney transplant recipients. Measured with immunoSEQ multiplex PCR; TCRdb has only the in-frame clones, and not every one. The table records 60,000 or so clones, 70% to 90% of them present only once. The sample here was Tregs from blood, taken before the transplant. The receptors shown here come from a human donor who received a combined kidney and bone marrow transplant.

This clone was seen a single time. This chain links TRBV6-5 with TRBJ1-1; 8 nucleotides align to TRBD1. V shed 6 bases, J shed 3 bases, and the junction held 6 bases outside the gene matches. The CDR3 has 14 residues. The germline V gene has CDR1 MNHEY and CDR2 SVGAGI. The DNA for the CDR3 is TGTGCCAGCAGCAGGGGGCTTACGCACACTGAAGCTTTCTTT. It yields the protein CASSRGLTHTEAFF.

V usage is TRBV19 and J usage is TRBJ1-2; TRBD1 matches 8 bases. The germline V gene has CDR1 LNHDA and CDR2 SQIVND (reference sequence). J gave up 4 bases and V 5 bases, and 6 bases lay outside the gene matches. The CDR3 totals 14 residues. CDR3 nucleotide sequence: TGTGCCAGTAGTTCAGACAGGGGAAGCTATGGCTACACCTTC. It translates to CASSSDRGSYGYTF.

The V gene is TRBV28, the J gene TRBJ1-4, with D hard to call. Trimming shortened V by 5 bases and J by 8 bases, and 15 bases separated the two germline ends. CDR1 MDHEN and CDR2 SYDVKM come from the germline V gene. This CDR3 is built from 14 residues. The CDR3 DNA reads as TGTGCCAGCAGTGTACCCACCTTAGCAGAAAAACTGTTTTTT. It translates to CASSVPTLAEKLFF.

The rearrangement joins TRBV5-1 to TRBJ2-7; TRBD2 might be the D (6 bases). The V end was cut by 3 bases, the J end by 1 base, with 11 bases between. The CDR3 has 14 residues. Germline CDR1 SGHRS, CDR2 YFSETQ. The CDR3 spells CASSSGTYSYEQYF. The CDR3 region has the DNA TGCGCCAGCAGCTCGGGGACTTATTCCTACGAGCAGTACTTC.

The V and J genes are TRBV19 and TRBJ1-3; D might be TRBD1 (6 bases). The germline V and J ends were trimmed by 4 bases and 0 bases, with 16 bases remaining between them. The germline gives CDR1 LNHDA, CDR2 SQIVND (reference sequence). CDR3 length: 17 residues. In DNA form, the CDR3 reads TGTGCCAGTAGTACACAGGGAAGAAGGATCTCTGGAAACACCATATATTTT. It yields the protein CASSTQGRRISGNTIYF. The whole variable domain, filled in from reference TRBV19 and TRBJ1-3, reads DGGITQSPKYLFRKEGQNVTLSCEQNLNHDAMYWYRQDPGQGLRLIYYSQIVNDFQKGDIAEGYSVSREKKESFPLTVTSAQKNPTAFYLCASSTQGRRISGNTIYFGEGSWLTVV.

The rearrangement links TRBV10-2 to TRBJ2-2, with D perhaps matching TRBD1 or TRBD2 (5 bases each). Germline lookup yields CDR1 WSHSY and CDR2 SAAADI. The CDR3 covers 13 residues. Trimming took off 3 bases at V and 13 bases at J, with 15 bases between the two ends. This CDR3 is CASSDHGTMRLFF. The CDR3 DNA is TGCGCCAGCAGTGACCATGGGACGATGAGGCTGTTTTTT.

The DNA for the CDR3 is TGTGCCAGTTCCAGTCAGCCCAATTCACCCCTCCACTTT. Protein product: CASSSQPNSPLHF. J is TRBJ1-6 and V is TRBV5-4; D is undetermined. CDR1 and CDR2 from the germline V gene are SGHNT and YYREEE (reference sequence). The CDR3 is made up of 13 amino acids. V was trimmed by 8 bases and J by 7 bases, leaving 13 bases between them.

This rearrangement joins TRBV12-5 to TRBJ1-1, with D uncertain. The V gene's germline CDR1 is LGHNT and CDR2 FRNRAP. This CDR3 is built from 13 residues. The V and J ends lost 1 base and 3 bases respectively, with 6 bases between them. Written as DNA, the CDR3 is TGTGCTAGTGGTTTGGCCGCGGACACTGAAGCTTTCTTT. This translates into CASGLAADTEAFF. Variable domain in full (rest from reference TRBV12-5 and TRBJ1-1): DARVTQTPRHKVTEMGQEVTMRCQPILGHNTVFWYRQTMMQGLELLAYFRNRAPLDDSGMPKDRFSAEMPDATLATLKIQPSEPRDSAVYFCASGLAADTEAFFGQGTRLTVV.

The chain carries TRBV7-2 and TRBJ2-2; 11 nucleotides match TRBD1. The CDR3 spans 15 residues. Germline V CDR1 and CDR2: SGHTA, FQGNSA. J lost 5 bases, V lost 5 bases, and 4 bases had no gene match. CDR3 amino acids: CASSRRDRGTGELFF. The DNA of the CDR3 is TGTGCCAGCAGCCGCAGGGACAGGGGGACCGGGGAGCTGTTTTTT.

The CDR3 reads CASSSRGRPSDRAFF. The CDR3 region has the DNA TGTGCCAGCAGTTCCAGGGGGCGCCCCTCCGATCGAGCTTTCTTT. This chain connects TRBV27 to TRBJ1-1; 8 bases line up with TRBD1. Trimming took 4 bases from V and 10 from J; bases not matched to a gene: 14. Per germline, CDR1 MNHEY and CDR2 SMNVEV (reference sequence). The CDR3 runs to 15 residues.

The V gene is TRBV27, the J gene TRBJ2-2, with D perhaps TRBD2 (6 bases). The germline V gene encodes CDR1 MNHEY and CDR2 SMNVEV (reference sequence). V was cut by 5 bases and J by 6 bases, with 10 bases left in between. CDR3 length equals 13 residues. The CDR3 DNA sequence: TGTGCCAGCAGTGGACTACTTTCCGGGGAGCTGTTTTTT. This encodes CASSGLLSGELFF.

In the case of this clone: The missing conserved phenylalanine or tryptophan at the end of this CDR3 makes a read error likely. The DNA is omitted, as the CDR3 cannot be located on it reliably, and the CDR3 follows TCRdb's listing. V gene TRBV23-1 combines with J gene TRBJ2-7; the DNA was not compared with TRBD1, the D call given in the table. TRBV23-1 is placed among ORFs of uncertain function. Counting both end residues, the CDR3 totals 15 amino acids. CDR3 in amino acids: CASSQPASKTALVPL.

J is TRBJ2-3 and V is TRBV10-2; 9 nucleotides agree with TRBD1. Trimming took 8 bases from V and 1 from J; bases not matched to a gene: 10. In germline, CDR1 is WSHSY, CDR2 SAAADI. There are 16 residues in the CDR3. DNA of the CDR3: TGCGCCAGCGGAATACACCGGGACAGGGGCACAGATACGCAGTATTTT. Translating it yields CASGIHRDRGTDTQYF.

J is TRBJ2-6 and V is TRBV27; 13 bases map to TRBD2. The CDR3 spans 17 residues. The ends lost 8 bases at V and 0 bases at J; junction bases unmatched: 4. Germline assignment: CDR1 MNHEY and CDR2 SMNVEV (reference sequence). The DNA for the CDR3 is TGTGCCAGCGGACTAGCGGGGGTCTTCTCTGGGGCCAACGTCCTGACTTTC. Its translation is CASGLAGVFSGANVLTF. Full variable domain (rest looked up from reference TRBV27 and TRBJ2-6): EAQVTQNPRYLITVTGKKLTVTCSQNMNHEYMSWYRQDPGLGLRQIYYSMNVEVTDKGDVPEGYKVSRKEKRNFPLILESPSPNQTSLYFCASGLAGVFSGANVLTFGAGSRLTVL.

V usage is TRBV18 and J usage is TRBJ2-7; TRBD1 matches 7 bases. The germline gives CDR1 KGHSH, CDR2 LQKENI. V gave up 3 bases and J gave up 0 bases; unmatched junction bases: 5. The CDR3 has 15 residues. In DNA, the CDR3 is TGTGCCAGCTCACCGGGACAGCTCCACTCCTACGAGCAGTACTTC. Its protein product is CASSPGQLHSYEQYF.

About this clone itself: The sample has other DNA sequences that encode this CDR3 too. V is TRBV28 and J is TRBJ1-3; 7 bases fit TRBD1. CDR1 is MDHEN and CDR2 is SYDVKM in the germline V gene. This CDR3 spans 15 amino acids. With 3 bases clipped from V and 0 bases from J, the junction kept 2 bases outside the gene matches. CDR3 in DNA: TGTGCCAGCAGTTTGCCAGGGGGCTCTGGAAACACCATATATTTT. Residues: CASSLPGGSGNTIYF.

This chain connects TRBV5-5 to TRBJ1-1; D possibly corresponds to TRBD1 (5 bases). V was trimmed by 4 bases and J by 7 bases, leaving 20 bases between them. Germline CDR1 is SGHKS and CDR2 is YYEKEE (reference sequence). This CDR3 has 15 amino acids. The CDR3 here is CASSPTGPTVIEAFF. Written as DNA, the CDR3 is TGTGCCAGCAGCCCCACCGGACCGACAGTTATTGAAGCTTTCTTT.

The chain joins TRBV9 to TRBJ2-1; D tentatively fits TRBD1 or TRBD2 (6 bases each). Germline CDR1 and CDR2: SGDLS and YYNGEE. V was trimmed by 3 bases and J by 12 bases, leaving 19 bases between them. The CDR3 totals 14 residues. The CDR3 bases are TGTGCCAGCAGCGCTGCTCGGGGGCCTGAGCGGCAGTTCTTC. It translates to CASSAARGPERQFF. Full variable domain (outside the CDR3, taken from reference TRBV9 and TRBJ2-1): DSGVTQTPKHLITATGQRVTLRCSPRSGDLSVYWYQQSLDQGLQFLIQYYNGEERAKGNILERFSAQQFPDLHSELNLSSLELGDSALYFCASSAARGPERQFFGPGTRLTVL.

This chain connects TRBV5-1 to TRBJ1-3, with D perhaps TRBD1 (6 bases). Trimming shortened V by 1 base and J by 6 bases, and 11 bases separated the two germline ends. Germline CDR1 SGHRS, CDR2 YFSETQ. The CDR3 loop spans 14 amino acids. In DNA form, the CDR3 reads TGCGCCAGCAGCTTGCTGGGACACCTAAACACCATATATTTT. Amino acids: CASSLLGHLNTIYF. Drawing the rest from reference TRBV5-1 and TRBJ1-3, the complete variable domain is KAGVTQTPRYLIKTRGQQVTLSCSPISGHRSVSWYQQTPGQGLQFLFEYFSETQRNKGNFPGRFSGRQFSNSRSEMNVSTLELGDSALYLCASSLLGHLNTIYFGEGSWLTVV.

The rearrangement uses TRBV19 and TRBJ1-3; TRBD1 agrees at 8 bases. V lost 6 bases, J lost 2 bases, and 6 bases stayed unmatched. CDR3 size: 15 residues. The germline CDR1 and CDR2 sequences are LNHDA and SQIVND (reference sequence). This CDR3 reads CASRDGTGAGNTIYF. CDR3 sequence (DNA): TGTGCCAGTAGGGACGGGACAGGCGCTGGAAACACCATATATTTT.

The rearrangement uses TRBV7-9 and TRBJ1-2; D gene unclear. The CDR3 has 14 residues. Germline V gene sequence: CDR1 SEHNR, CDR2 FQNEAQ (reference sequence). Trimming left V 5 bases short and J 0 bases short, with 10 bases between. DNA for the CDR3: TGTGCCAGCAGCCTTGGCTCAACTAACTATGGCTACACCTTC. Amino acids: CASSLGSTNYGYTF. The variable domain in full, with the rest retrieved from reference TRBV7-9 and TRBJ1-2, is DTGVSQNPRHKITKRGQNVTFRCDPISEHNRLYWYRQTLGQGPEFLTYFQNEAQLEKSRLLSDRFSAERPKGSFSTLEIQRTEQGDSAMYLCASSLGSTNYGYTFGSGTRLTVV.

This CDR3 reads CASSPGYEQYF. The CDR3 DNA reads TGTGCCAGCAGCCCCGGGTACGAGCAGTACTTC. The chain carries TRBV11-3 and TRBJ2-7; no clear D gene. Trimming stripped 5 bases from V and 4 bases from J, with 6 bases between. This CDR3 comprises 11 residues. Per germline, CDR1 SGHNT and CDR2 YENEEA. Based on the CDR3 plus reference TRBV11-3 and TRBJ2-7, the full variable domain is EAGVVQSPRYKIIEKKQPVAFWCNPISGHNTLYWYLQNLGQGPELLIRYENEEAVDDSQLPKDRFSAERLKGVDSTLKIQPAELGDSAVYLCASSPGYEQYFGPGTRLTVT.

This chain uses TRBV7-9 with TRBJ1-1, with D tentatively TRBD1 (6 bases). V lost 5 bases to trimming and J lost 6 bases, with 16 bases between them. The CDR3 sequence is 14 residues long. Germline values: CDR1 SEHNR, CDR2 FQNEAQ (reference sequence). CDR3 region: CASSPGQTGAEAFF. The CDR3 DNA sequence: TGTGCCAGCAGCCCTGGACAGACGGGGGCTGAAGCTTTCTTT.

The chain recombines TRBV11-2 with TRBJ1-2, with D maybe TRBD1 (5 bases). With 0 bases removed from V and 4 bases from J, the gap between germline ends came to 12 bases. The CDR3 sequence is 15 residues long. Germline V gene sequence: CDR1 SGHAT, CDR2 FQNNGV. The CDR3 sequence: CASSLDVRGSYGYTF. The CDR3 DNA follows: TGTGCCAGCAGCTTAGACGTGAGGGGTTCCTATGGCTACACCTTC. The whole variable domain, filled in from reference TRBV11-2 and TRBJ1-2, reads EAGVAQSPRYKIIEKRQSVAFWCNPISGHATLYWYQQILGQGPKLLIQFQNNGVVDDSQLPKDRFSAERLKGVDSTLKIQPAKLEDSAVYLCASSLDVRGSYGYTFGSGTRLTVV.

The chain carries TRBV28 and TRBJ2-7, with TRBD1 identical over 9 bases. Germline V gene sequence: CDR1 MDHEN, CDR2 SYDVKM. The CDR3 consists of 14 residues. V was clipped by 6 bases and J by 2 bases; unmatched bases: 5. CDR3 protein: CASSDRGGPYEQYF. CDR3 bases: TGTGCCAGCAGCGACAGGGGGGGCCCCTACGAGCAGTACTTC.

This chain connects TRBV5-6 to TRBJ2-1; TRBD2 aligns across 8 bases. CDR3 size: 19 residues. V lost 5 bases and J lost 1; bases outside the gene matches: 17. Per the germline V gene, CDR1 is SGHDT and CDR2 is YYEEEE. The DNA for the CDR3 is TGTGCCAGCAGGATGGCGGGGGGCATCCACCCCGGGTCCTACAATGAGCAGTTCTTC. Its translation is CASRMAGGIHPGSYNEQFF.

The chain combines TRBV7-2 with TRBJ2-4; D uncertain. In germline, CDR1 is SGHTA, CDR2 FQGNSA. Deletions cut 4 bases from V and 10 bases from J, with 14 bases between. This CDR3 contains 13 residues. The CDR3 nucleotides are TGTGCCAGCAGCTCGAGACTGTCATGGATTCAGTACTTC. Residues: CASSSRLSWIQYF.

V and J are TRBV5-5 and TRBJ1-1, with D unclear. V lost 0 bases to trimming and J lost 4 bases, with 7 bases between them. The germline V gene encodes CDR1 SGHKS and CDR2 YYEKEE (reference sequence). This CDR3 comprises 13 residues. The CDR3 reads CASSLVVGTEAFF. The CDR3 region has the DNA TGTGCCAGCAGCTTGGTGGTGGGCACTGAAGCTTTCTTT.

The chain is built from TRBV5-1 and TRBJ2-1; D not certain. The CDR3 length is 14 residues. V lost 2 bases and J lost 3, with 9 bases in between. Germline assignment: CDR1 SGHRS and CDR2 YFSETQ. DNA for the CDR3: TGCGCCAGCAGCTTAAACTTACACTACAATGAGCAGTTCTTC. Its translation is CASSLNLHYNEQFF.

J is TRBJ2-7 and V is TRBV7-8, with a weak D call TRBD2 (5 bases). Trimming left V 3 bases short and J 4 bases short, with 10 bases between. This CDR3 region has 13 residues. The V gene's germline CDR1 is SGHVS and CDR2 FQNEAQ. CDR3 sequence (DNA): TGTGCCAGCAGCTTGGACGGACTTTACGAGCAGTACTTC. Amino acid sequence: CASSLDGLYEQYF.